The 5 T cell receptor beta chains presented below share a single source sample, sequenced in a study of T cells after yellow fever vaccination. Via MiXCR, TCRdb re-called the 5' RACE reads, giving one row per CDR3 protein. Of some 420,000 distinct CDR3 sequences listed, around 20% are singletons. The specimen comprised PBMCs, sampled before the yellow fever booster vaccination. The receptors come from a man aged 18 to 29 who received the YFV17D yellow fever vaccine.

This clonotype occurred a few times. The chain employs TRBV4-3 and TRBJ2-3, with a tentative D call TRBD2 (6 bases). CDR1 and CDR2 from the germline V gene are LGHNA and YSLEER. The CDR3 runs to 14 residues. Trimming cost V 0 bases and J 4 bases, with 8 bases left between them. The CDR3 DNA is TGCGCCAGCAGCCAAGAATGGGGGGCAGATACGCAGTATTTT. This encodes CASSQEWGADTQYF.

The CDR3 here is CASSVAGEQETQYF. In DNA, the CDR3 is TGTGCCAGCAGCGTAGCAGGGGAGCAAGAGACCCAGTACTTC. V and J are TRBV9 and TRBJ2-5; possibly TRBD1 for D (6 bases). Germline CDR1 is SGDLS and CDR2 is YYNGEE. The CDR3 has 14 amino acids. V was pared by 0 bases and J by 2 bases, with 8 bases between.

The CDR3 loop reads CAWDALQRYTF. The CDR3 nucleotides are TGTGCCTGGGACGCCCTACAGCGATACACCTTC. This chain uses TRBV30 with TRBJ1-2; D not certain. The V end was cut by 5 bases, the J end by 11 bases, with 15 bases between. The germline V gene has CDR1 GTSNPN and CDR2 SVGIG (reference sequence). The CDR3 has 11 residues.

This clonotype has more than one count but fewer than ten. The V call is TRBV9, the J call TRBJ2-7, with D perhaps TRBD1 or TRBD2 (5 bases each). The CDR3 is 13 amino acids. CDR1 and CDR2 (germline): SGDLS, YYNGEE. The V gene lost 0 bases and the J gene lost 7 bases, with 11 bases spanning the gap. The CDR3 DNA reads TGTGCCAGCAGCGTAGTGGGGGATGGGGAGCAGTACTTC. This sequence encodes CASSVVGDGEQYF.

This clonotype was counted only a few times. The chain carries TRBV12-3 or TRBV12-4 and TRBJ2-5, with D perhaps given as TRBD1 or TRBD2 (5 bases each). V was cut by 8 bases and J by 0 bases, with 10 bases left in between. The CDR3 has 13 residues. The CDR3: CASRDANQETQYF. CDR3 nucleotide sequence: TGTGCCAGCCGGGACGCCAACCAAGAGACCCAGTACTTC.